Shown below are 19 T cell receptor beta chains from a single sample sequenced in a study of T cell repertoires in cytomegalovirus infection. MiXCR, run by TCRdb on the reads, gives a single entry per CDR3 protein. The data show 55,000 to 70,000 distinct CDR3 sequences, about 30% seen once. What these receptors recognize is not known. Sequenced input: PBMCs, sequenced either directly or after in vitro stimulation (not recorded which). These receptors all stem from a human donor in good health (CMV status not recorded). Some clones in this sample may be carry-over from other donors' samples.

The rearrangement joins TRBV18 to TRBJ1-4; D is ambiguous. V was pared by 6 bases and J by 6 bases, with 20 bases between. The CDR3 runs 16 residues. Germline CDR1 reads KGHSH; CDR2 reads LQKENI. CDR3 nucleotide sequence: TGTGCCAGCTCGTCCCGCGGTTGGGTATCGGATGAAAAACTGTTTTTT. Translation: CASSSRGWVSDEKLFF.

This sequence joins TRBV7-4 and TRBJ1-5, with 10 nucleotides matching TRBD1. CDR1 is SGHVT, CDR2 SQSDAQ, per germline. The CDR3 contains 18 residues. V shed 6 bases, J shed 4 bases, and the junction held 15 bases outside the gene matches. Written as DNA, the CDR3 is TGTGCCAGCAGTCGGACAGGGGGGGAAACCCTTGGTAATCAGCCCCAGCATTTT. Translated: CASSRTGGETLGNQPQHF.

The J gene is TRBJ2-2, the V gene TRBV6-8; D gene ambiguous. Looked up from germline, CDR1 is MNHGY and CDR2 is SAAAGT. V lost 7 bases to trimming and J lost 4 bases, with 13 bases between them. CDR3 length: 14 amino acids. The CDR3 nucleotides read TGTGCCAGCACCCCGCTCGAAACCACCGGGGAGCTGTTTTTT. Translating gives CASTPLETTGELFF.

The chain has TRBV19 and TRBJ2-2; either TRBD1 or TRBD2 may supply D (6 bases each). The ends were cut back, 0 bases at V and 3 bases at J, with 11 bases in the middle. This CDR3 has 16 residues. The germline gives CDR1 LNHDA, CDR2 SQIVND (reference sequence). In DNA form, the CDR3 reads TGTGCCAGTAGTATAGATGCAGGGGACTACACCGGGGAGCTGTTTTTT. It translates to CASSIDAGDYTGELFF.

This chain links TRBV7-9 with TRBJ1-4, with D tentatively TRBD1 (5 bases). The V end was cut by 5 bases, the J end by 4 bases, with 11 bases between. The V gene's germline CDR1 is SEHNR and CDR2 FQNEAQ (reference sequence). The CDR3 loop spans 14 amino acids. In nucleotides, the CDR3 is TGTGCCAGCAGCCCCGGGGGACTTAATGAAAAACTGTTTTTT. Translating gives CASSPGGLNEKLFF. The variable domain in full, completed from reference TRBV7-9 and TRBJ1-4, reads DTGVSQNPRHKITKRGQNVTFRCDPISEHNRLYWYRQTLGQGPEFLTYFQNEAQLEKSRLLSDRFSAERPKGSFSTLEIQRTEQGDSAMYLCASSPGGLNEKLFFGSGTQLSVL.

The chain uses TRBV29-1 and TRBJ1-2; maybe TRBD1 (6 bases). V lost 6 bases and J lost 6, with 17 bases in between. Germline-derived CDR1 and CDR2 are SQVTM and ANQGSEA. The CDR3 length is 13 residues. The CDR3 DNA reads TGCAGCGTGGGGGACATGACAAGGGATGGCTACACCTTC. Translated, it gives CSVGDMTRDGYTF.

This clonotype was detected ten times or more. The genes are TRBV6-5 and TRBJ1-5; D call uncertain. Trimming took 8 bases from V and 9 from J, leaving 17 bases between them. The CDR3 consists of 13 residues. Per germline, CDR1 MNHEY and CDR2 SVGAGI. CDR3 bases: TGTGCCAGCGGCCGGTCGTCTAAGCTGCCCCAGCATTTT. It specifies CASGRSSKLPQHF.

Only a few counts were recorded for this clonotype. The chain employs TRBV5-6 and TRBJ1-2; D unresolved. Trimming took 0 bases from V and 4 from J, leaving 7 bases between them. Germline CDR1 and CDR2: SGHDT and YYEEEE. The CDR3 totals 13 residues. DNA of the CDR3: TGTGCCAGCAGCTTGGCCGGCAGCTATGGCTACACCTTC. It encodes CASSLAGSYGYTF.

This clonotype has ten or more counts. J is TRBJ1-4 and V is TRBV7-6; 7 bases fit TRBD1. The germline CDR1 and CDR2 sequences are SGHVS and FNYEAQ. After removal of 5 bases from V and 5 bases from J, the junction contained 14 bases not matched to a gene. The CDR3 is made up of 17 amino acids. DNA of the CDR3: TGTGCCAGCAGCCCATGGGACAGCCTCCGCCTCAATGAAAAACTGTTTTTT. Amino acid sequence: CASSPWDSLRLNEKLFF.

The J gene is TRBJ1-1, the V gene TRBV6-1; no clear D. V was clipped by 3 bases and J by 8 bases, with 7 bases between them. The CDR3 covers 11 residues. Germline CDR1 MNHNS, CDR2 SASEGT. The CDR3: CASSDKREAFF. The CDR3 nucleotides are TGTGCCAGCAGTGATAAGAGGGAAGCTTTCTTT.

CDR3 residues: CASSQIDRVNTEAFF. In DNA, the CDR3 is TGCGCCAGCAGCCAGATTGACAGGGTAAACACTGAAGCTTTCTTT. V gene TRBV4-1 combines with J gene TRBJ1-1; 7 nucleotides agree with TRBD1. Germline V lookup: CDR1 MGHRA, CDR2 YSYEKL. V gave up 3 bases and J gave up 2 bases; unmatched junction bases: 6. The CDR3 spans 15 residues.

The CDR3 DNA is TGTGCCAGCAGCCCCGGGATTAACTATGGCTACACCTTC. It specifies CASSPGINYGYTF. This chain joins TRBV7-6 and TRBJ1-2; D remains ambiguous. This CDR3 spans 13 amino acids. The V gene's germline CDR1 is SGHVS and CDR2 FNYEAQ. Trimming left V 5 bases short and J 1 base short, with 8 bases between. The entire variable domain, with the rest obtained from reference TRBV7-6 and TRBJ1-2, is as follows: GAGVSQSPRYKVTKRGQDVALRCDPISGHVSLYWYRQALGQGPEFLTYFNYEAQQDKSGLPNDRFSAERPEGSISTLTIQRTEQRDSAMYRCASSPGINYGYTFGSGTRLTVV.

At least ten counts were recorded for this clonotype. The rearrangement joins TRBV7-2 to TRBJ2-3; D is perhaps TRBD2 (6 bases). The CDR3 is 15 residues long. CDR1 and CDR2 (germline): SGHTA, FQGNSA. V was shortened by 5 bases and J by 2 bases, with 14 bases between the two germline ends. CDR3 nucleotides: TGTGCCAGCAGCCGACGGAGGGCCTCCACAGATACGCAGTATTTT. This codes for CASSRRRASTDTQYF.

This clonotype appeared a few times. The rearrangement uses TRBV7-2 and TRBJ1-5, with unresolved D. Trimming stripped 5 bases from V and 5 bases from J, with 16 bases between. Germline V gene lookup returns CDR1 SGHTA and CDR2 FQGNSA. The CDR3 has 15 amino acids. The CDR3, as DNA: TGTGCCAGCAGCCTAAGGCCTCCAAACGATCAGCCCCAGCATTTT. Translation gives CASSLRPPNDQPQHF.

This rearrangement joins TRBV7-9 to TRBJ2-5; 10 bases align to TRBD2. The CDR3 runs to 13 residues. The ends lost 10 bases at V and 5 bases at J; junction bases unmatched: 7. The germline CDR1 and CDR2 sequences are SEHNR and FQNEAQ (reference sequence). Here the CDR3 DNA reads TGTGCCACCGGGCTAGCGGGAGTGGAGACCCAGTACTTC. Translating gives CATGLAGVETQYF.

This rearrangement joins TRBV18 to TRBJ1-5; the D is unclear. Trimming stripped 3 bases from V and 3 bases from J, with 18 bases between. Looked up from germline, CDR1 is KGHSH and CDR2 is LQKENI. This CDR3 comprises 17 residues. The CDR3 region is CASSPAFPRGLNQPQHF. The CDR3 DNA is TGTGCCAGCTCACCCGCCTTCCCGCGAGGGCTCAATCAGCCCCAGCATTTT.

DNA for the CDR3: TGTGCCAGCGAACAGAGTTATAGCAATCAGCCCCAGCATTTT. The encoded protein is CASEQSYSNQPQHF. V gene TRBV2 combines with J gene TRBJ1-5, with no clear D. The CDR3 covers 14 residues. Trimming shortened V by 8 bases and J by 0 bases, and 11 bases separated the two germline ends. Germline CDR1 is SNHLY and CDR2 is FYNNEI.

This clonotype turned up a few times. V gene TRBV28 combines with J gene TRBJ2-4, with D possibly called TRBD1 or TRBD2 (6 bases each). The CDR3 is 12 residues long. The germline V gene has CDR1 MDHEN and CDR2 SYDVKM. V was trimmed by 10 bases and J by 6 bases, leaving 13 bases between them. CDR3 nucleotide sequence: TGTGCCACCGGGGGCCACGTAAACATTCAGTACTTC. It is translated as CATGGHVNIQYF.

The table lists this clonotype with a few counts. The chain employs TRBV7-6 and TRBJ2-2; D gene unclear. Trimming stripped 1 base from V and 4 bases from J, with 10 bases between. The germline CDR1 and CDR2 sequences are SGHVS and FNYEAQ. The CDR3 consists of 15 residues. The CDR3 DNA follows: TGTGCCAGCAGCTTAGTATTGGGGTCCACCGGGGAGCTGTTTTTT. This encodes CASSLVLGSTGELFF.